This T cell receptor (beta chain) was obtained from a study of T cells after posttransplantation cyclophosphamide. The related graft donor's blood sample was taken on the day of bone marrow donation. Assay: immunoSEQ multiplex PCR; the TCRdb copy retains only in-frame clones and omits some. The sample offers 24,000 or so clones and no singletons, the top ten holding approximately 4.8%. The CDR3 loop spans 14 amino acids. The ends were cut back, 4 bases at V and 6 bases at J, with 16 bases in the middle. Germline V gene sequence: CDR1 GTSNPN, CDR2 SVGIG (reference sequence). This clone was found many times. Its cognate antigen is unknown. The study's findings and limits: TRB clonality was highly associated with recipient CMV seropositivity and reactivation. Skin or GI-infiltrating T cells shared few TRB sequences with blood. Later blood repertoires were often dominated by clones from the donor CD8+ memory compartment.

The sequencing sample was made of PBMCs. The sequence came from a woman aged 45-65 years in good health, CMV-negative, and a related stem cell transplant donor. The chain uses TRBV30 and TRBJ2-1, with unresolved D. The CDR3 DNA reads TGTGCCTGGACCCCGAGTACCTTTGGCAATGAGCAGTTCTTC. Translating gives CAWTPSTFGNEQFF.